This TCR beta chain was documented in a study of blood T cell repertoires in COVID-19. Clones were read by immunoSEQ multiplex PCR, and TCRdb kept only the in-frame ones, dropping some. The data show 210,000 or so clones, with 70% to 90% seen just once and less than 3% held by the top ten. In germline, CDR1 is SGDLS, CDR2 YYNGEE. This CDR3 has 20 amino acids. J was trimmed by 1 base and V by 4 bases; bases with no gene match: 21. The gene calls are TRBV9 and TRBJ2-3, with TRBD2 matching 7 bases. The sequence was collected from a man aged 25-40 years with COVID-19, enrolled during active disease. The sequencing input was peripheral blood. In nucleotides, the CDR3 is TGTGCCAGCAGCCCCACTTCCTTGTATGTTCGTACTAGCGGCACAGATACGCAGTATTTT. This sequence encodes CASSPTSLYVRTSGTDTQYF.